This T cell receptor beta chain came from a study of blood T cell repertoires in COVID-19. Study context: There were acute and convalescent COVID-19 samples, and they came from the United States, Italy and Spain. PBMCs, B-cell-depleted T cells, or T cells were the source of the cDNA or gDNA that made up the material.

This CDR3 region has 12 residues. Trimming took off 5 bases at V and 9 bases at J, with 10 bases between the two ends. Method: immunoSEQ multiplex PCR; TCRdb's copy keeps in-frame clones and lacks some. The data show fewer than 250,000 clones, with about 83% seen just once and 5.5% to 6.5% held by the top ten. Enrollment of patients from Seattle took place during active infection, with longitudinal follow-up. V usage is TRBV12-3 or TRBV12-4 and J usage is TRBJ2-2, with D unresolved. The material sequenced was peripheral blood. The receptor was isolated from a woman of 80 years or more with COVID-19, enrolled during active disease. The CDR3 nucleotides are TGTGCCAGCAGTCTCTTCAAGCGGGAGCTGTTTTTT. This gives the protein CASSLFKRELFF.